A single sample gave rise to the 13 T cell receptor beta chains below, sequenced in a study of T cells in localized non-small cell lung cancer. Some clones are missing from TCRdb's copy, which holds only in-frame ones; the method was immunoSEQ multiplex PCR. The sample has roughly 30,000 clones, about 89% seen once. This specimen consisted of peripheral blood, obtained before any cancer treatment. These receptors were collected from a female donor over 55 with stage I lung adenocarcinoma.

This chain connects TRBV18 to TRBJ2-5; 10 nucleotides line up with TRBD1. The germline CDR1 and CDR2 sequences are KGHSH and LQKENI. The junction had 4 bases not matched to a gene; V was cut back by 2 bases and J by 4 bases. The CDR3 is 15 residues long. CDR3 nucleotide sequence: TGTGCCAGCTCACCAGGGACAGGGGCCCTAGAGACCCAGTACTTC. Its translation: CASSPGTGALETQYF.

The gene calls are TRBV27 and TRBJ1-2; 9 bases align to TRBD1. The V gene's germline CDR1 is MNHEY and CDR2 SMNVEV (reference sequence). The CDR3 totals 15 residues. V dropped 7 bases and J dropped 6; count of bases not matched to a gene: 12. The CDR3 nucleotides are TGTGCCAGCATCGGACAGGGGATGGGCTTAAATGGCTACACCTTC. The encoded protein is CASIGQGMGLNGYTF.

The chain links TRBV5-1 to TRBJ1-4, with D possibly being TRBD1 (6 bases). V lost 7 bases and J 3 bases, leaving 10 bases between the germline ends. The CDR3 contains 13 residues. Germline CDR1 is SGHRS and CDR2 is YFSETQ. CDR3: CASQQGPNEKLFF. The DNA for the CDR3 is TGCGCCAGCCAACAGGGCCCTAATGAAAAACTGTTTTTT.

The rearrangement joins TRBV28 to TRBJ2-1; 7 positions agree with TRBD2. Germline-derived CDR1 and CDR2 are MDHEN and SYDVKM. The CDR3 loop spans 16 amino acids. Unmatched junction bases numbered 10, after V lost 6 bases and J lost 2 bases. For the CDR3, the DNA is TGTGCCAGCAGAACCAATCTAGCGGAGACCTACAATGAGCAGTTCTTC. Protein sequence: CASRTNLAETYNEQFF.

This chain links TRBV7-9 with TRBJ2-5; tentative D call: TRBD2 (5 bases). Germline values: CDR1 SEHNR, CDR2 FQNEAQ (reference sequence). V was cut by 1 base and J by 2 bases, with 11 bases left in between. The CDR3 consists of 15 residues. DNA of the CDR3: TGTGCCAGCAGCTTAGGTTACGGGGTTCAAGAGACCCAGTACTTC. Translated: CASSLGYGVQETQYF. Together with reference TRBV7-9 and TRBJ2-5, the CDR3 gives the full variable domain: DTGVSQNPRHKITKRGQNVTFRCDPISEHNRLYWYRQTLGQGPEFLTYFQNEAQLEKSRLLSDRFSAERPKGSFSTLEIQRTEQGDSAMYLCASSLGYGVQETQYFGPGTRLLVL.

The rearrangement links TRBV28 to TRBJ2-7; 9 bases match TRBD2. CDR3 size: 14 residues. Germline CDR1 is MDHEN and CDR2 is SYDVKM. V was pared by 6 bases and J by 5 bases, with 8 bases of the junction left unmatched. The CDR3 loop reads CASRTSGPWDEQYF. DNA of the CDR3: TGTGCCAGCAGGACTAGCGGACCCTGGGACGAGCAGTACTTC.

The chain has TRBV7-2 and TRBJ2-1; D is ambiguous. CDR1 and CDR2 (germline): SGHTA, FQGNSA. This CDR3 comprises 15 residues. The V end lost 1 base, the J end lost 2 bases, and 9 bases lay between the germline ends. CDR3 coding DNA: TGTGCCAGCAGCTTAGACGCCGTGGCCTACAATGAGCAGTTCTTC. Translation gives CASSLDAVAYNEQFF.

The chain combines TRBV7-9 with TRBJ2-5; unclear D gene. The length of the CDR3 is 14 residues. The ends were cut back, 2 bases at V and 3 bases at J, with 10 bases in the middle. Germline-derived CDR1 and CDR2 are SEHNR and FQNEAQ (reference sequence). The CDR3 DNA reads as TGTGCCAGCAGCTTAAGTGTTGCCAAAGAGACCCAGTACTTC. As protein: CASSLSVAKETQYF.

This clone was seen once. CDR3 region: CASSWGQETQYF. The CDR3 DNA follows: TGTGCCAGCAGCTGGGGACAAGAGACCCAGTACTTC. The chain carries TRBV7-2 and TRBJ2-5; D unclear. Germline V lookup: CDR1 SGHTA, CDR2 FQGNSA. The CDR3 consists of 12 residues. V lost 4 bases and J 2 bases, leaving 5 bases between the germline ends.

The genes are TRBV7-6 and TRBJ2-7, with 11 bases identical to TRBD2. V shed 6 bases, J shed 6 bases, and the junction held 4 bases outside the gene matches. Germline CDR1 SGHVS, CDR2 FNYEAQ. The CDR3 sequence is 13 residues long. DNA of the CDR3: TGTGCCAGCAGTCCGGGACTAGCGGTCGAGCAGTACTTC. This codes for CASSPGLAVEQYF.

V gene TRBV6-6 combines with J gene TRBJ2-7; 8 bases align to TRBD2. V trimming: 0 bases; J trimming: 4 bases; junction bases outside the gene matches: 2. There are 14 residues in the CDR3. Germline CDR1 and CDR2: MNHNY and SVGAGI (reference sequence). CDR3 in amino acids: CASSYSPSGYEQYF. CDR3 bases: TGTGCCAGCAGTTACTCACCTAGCGGGTACGAGCAGTACTTC.

The chain carries TRBV2 and TRBJ2-5; D not certain. The J call may not be correct, given that the DNA end is closer to TRBJ2-7. The CDR3 length is 13 residues. CDR1 and CDR2 from the germline V gene are SNHLY and FYNNEI. CDR3 sequence (DNA): TGTGCCAGCATCCCTTCCAGCTCCTACGAGCAGTACTTC. It encodes CASIPSSSYEQYF.

The rearrangement links TRBV7-9 to TRBJ2-5; TRBD2 aligns across 8 bases. Trimming at V came to 5 bases and at J to 3 bases, leaving 11 bases not matched to a gene. CDR3 length: 16 amino acids. Germline CDR1 SEHNR, CDR2 FQNEAQ (reference sequence). CDR3 region: CASSPTTGTRKETQYF. In DNA, the CDR3 is TGTGCCAGCAGCCCAACCACCGGGACTAGAAAAGAGACCCAGTACTTC.